Reported below is one T cell receptor (beta chain). The data were taken from a study of sequential checkpoint blockade in melanoma. Treatment noted: randomized to nivolumab then ipilimumab (arm A) or the reverse (arm B). The table came from immunoSEQ multiplex PCR; TCRdb's copy has only in-frame clones and leaves some out. Of 20,000 to 25,000 clones listed, around 82% are singletons. This CDR3 comprises 17 residues. Between the trimmed V and J ends, which lost 3 bases and 0 bases, there was a span of 16 bases. Germline V lookup: CDR1 SGHTA, CDR2 FQGNSA. The TCR comes from a human donor with melanoma. The specimen comprised CD8+ T cells sorted from blood (inferred from file names), sampled from a patient given nivolumab and ipilimumab in sequence. The chain recombines TRBV7-2 with TRBJ2-3; TRBD2 might be the D (8 bases). The CDR3 reads CASSLRGREVSTDTQYF. The CDR3 DNA follows: TGTGCCAGCAGCTTGAGGGGGCGGGAGGTTAGCACAGATACGCAGTATTTT. Filled out from reference TRBV7-2 and TRBJ2-3, the complete variable domain reads GAGVSQSPSNKVTEKGKDVELRCDPISGHTALYWYRQSLGQGLEFLIYFQGNSAPDKSGLPSDRFSAERTGGSVSTLTIQRTQQEDSAVYLCASSLRGREVSTDTQYFGPGTRLTVL.